This T cell receptor beta chain was sequenced during a study of CD8 T cells in Susac syndrome. Study background: Patients with Susac syndrome were therapy-naive, on corticosteroids, or on intravenous immunoglobulin alone at blood draw. The study's findings and limits: In its TCR sequencing and HLA analysis, the study acknowledged that the number of individuals was relatively small.

Patients with Susac syndrome met the recently defined diagnostic criteria for definite or probable disease. It was negative isolation that provided the CD8+ and CD4+ T cells, whereas TEMRA cells were enriched by FACS. This clonotype is a singleton in its sample. Antigen specificity is unknown. Germline values: CDR1 MNHEY, CDR2 SVGAGI. V shed 0 bases and J shed 5 bases, with 10 bases lying between them. The CDR3 sequence is 14 residues long. Reverse transcription of 0.5 to 1 ug RNA was performed with random hexamers. Via MiXCR, TCRdb re-called the immunoSEQ multiplex PCR reads, giving one row per CDR3 protein. The top ten clones hold about 0.15% of a sample with about 140,000 distinct CDR3 sequences, around 93% of them seen once.

The receptor comes from a human donor with Susac syndrome. The chain joins TRBV6-5 to TRBJ2-5; possible D gene TRBD2, 6 bases. The specimen was CD4+ T cells from PBMCs. CDR3 in DNA: TGTGCCAGCAGTTACTCGACGCTAGCGGAGACCCAGTACTTC. It translates to CASSYSTLAETQYF.